This TCR beta chain is drawn from a study of T cells after yellow fever vaccination (dated by TCRdb to about 2019). Concerning the study at large: The SMART-Seq v4 Ultra Low Input RNA kit was used to prepare libraries from fractions with low cell numbers. To follow T-cell clones before and after primary and booster YFV17D yellow fever vaccination, bulk TCR alpha and beta repertoires were sequenced over time. Two healthy male donors, one aged 18 to 30 and one aged 30 to 39 years, made up the cohort. Blood was drawn at multiple timepoints before and after primary and secondary immunization, with bulk PBMC replicates and cell subsets isolated.

What this sample's treatment or condition label stands for: live attenuated yellow fever vaccine strain. PBMCs were isolated from peripheral blood using a standard Ficoll-Paque protocol. Dynabeads CD4 and CD8 positive selection kits were used to isolate the CD4 and CD8 T-cell fractions. RNA was extracted with TriZol from bulk PBMCs, CD4 and CD8 fractions, and dextramer-positive and dextramer-negative fractions. To note about this clonotype: It lacks a known antigen. Per-nucleotide qualities are absent, and no much larger clonotype sits a single base away.

The V and J ends are trimmed by 1 base and 1 base, leaving 10 bases between them. CDR1 is given as LGHNA and CDR2 as YNFKEQ, both from the germline V gene. The CDR3 has 15 amino acids, counting the end cysteine and phenylalanine. Only the CDR3 DNA stays, 45 bases, in frame from base 1. TCR cDNA was made using 5'RACE template switching, a step that added a universal primer site and unique molecular identifiers. Priming of cDNA synthesis was performed from both the TCR alpha and TCR beta constant segments. Libraries were amplified in two PCR steps, with sample barcodes and sequencing adapters added in the second step. Sequencing of the libraries was done on either Illumina HiSeq 2500 (2x100 bp) or NovaSeq (2x150 bp). In the authors' own workflow: Demultiplexing of reads and collapsing into UMI consensus sequences were performed with MIGEC, and V(D)J alignment was carried out with MiXCR. Using edgeR on replicate PBMC samples, clonotypes were called vaccine-responding if FDR was below 0.01 and the log2 fold change was above 5 up to day 15. Each bulk clonotype was labeled CD4 or CD8 based on which sequenced repertoire, CD4 or CD8, contained the clonotype at higher abundance. TCRdb took the public reads, trimmed them with fastp at Q25, ran MiXCR for clone calling and kept in-frame beta chains. Each CDR3 protein gets just one entry, which takes the most common genes and DNA from the rows behind it. None of the V and J calls come from the authors' own analysis; TCRdb made them. This sample holds fewer than 90,000 distinct CDR3 sequences; more than 5.5% were observed only once. Of the sample, roughly 35% is held by the ten largest clones.

Results the study describes overall, beyond this receptor: Because only a couple of donors were included in the study, the extent to which the findings can be generalized is limited. A small share of clonotypes occurred in both CD4 and CD8 compartments, likely arising from convergent recombination. Because abundant contaminating clonotypes from the bulk population could be contained in FACS-sorted repertoires, computational filtering was required. Most clones expanded after primary vaccination were re-detected after the booster (approximately 95% of CD4 and 88% of CD8), suggesting broad memory maintenance. The secondary T-cell response was found to be weaker but faster than the primary response, with a peak reached on day 5 rather than on day 15.

The origin of this receptor is a man aged 18 to 29 who received the YFV17D yellow fever vaccine. The sequence links TRBV4-2 to TRBJ1-1; a tentative D call is TRBD1 (5 bases match). This material consisted of CD8+ T cells sorted from PBMCs, taken 5 days after the first yellow fever vaccination. The CDR3 protein: CASSQGARANTEAFF. Here is the DNA: TGTGCCAGCAGCCAAGGGGCCAGGGCGAACACTGAAGCTTTCTTT.